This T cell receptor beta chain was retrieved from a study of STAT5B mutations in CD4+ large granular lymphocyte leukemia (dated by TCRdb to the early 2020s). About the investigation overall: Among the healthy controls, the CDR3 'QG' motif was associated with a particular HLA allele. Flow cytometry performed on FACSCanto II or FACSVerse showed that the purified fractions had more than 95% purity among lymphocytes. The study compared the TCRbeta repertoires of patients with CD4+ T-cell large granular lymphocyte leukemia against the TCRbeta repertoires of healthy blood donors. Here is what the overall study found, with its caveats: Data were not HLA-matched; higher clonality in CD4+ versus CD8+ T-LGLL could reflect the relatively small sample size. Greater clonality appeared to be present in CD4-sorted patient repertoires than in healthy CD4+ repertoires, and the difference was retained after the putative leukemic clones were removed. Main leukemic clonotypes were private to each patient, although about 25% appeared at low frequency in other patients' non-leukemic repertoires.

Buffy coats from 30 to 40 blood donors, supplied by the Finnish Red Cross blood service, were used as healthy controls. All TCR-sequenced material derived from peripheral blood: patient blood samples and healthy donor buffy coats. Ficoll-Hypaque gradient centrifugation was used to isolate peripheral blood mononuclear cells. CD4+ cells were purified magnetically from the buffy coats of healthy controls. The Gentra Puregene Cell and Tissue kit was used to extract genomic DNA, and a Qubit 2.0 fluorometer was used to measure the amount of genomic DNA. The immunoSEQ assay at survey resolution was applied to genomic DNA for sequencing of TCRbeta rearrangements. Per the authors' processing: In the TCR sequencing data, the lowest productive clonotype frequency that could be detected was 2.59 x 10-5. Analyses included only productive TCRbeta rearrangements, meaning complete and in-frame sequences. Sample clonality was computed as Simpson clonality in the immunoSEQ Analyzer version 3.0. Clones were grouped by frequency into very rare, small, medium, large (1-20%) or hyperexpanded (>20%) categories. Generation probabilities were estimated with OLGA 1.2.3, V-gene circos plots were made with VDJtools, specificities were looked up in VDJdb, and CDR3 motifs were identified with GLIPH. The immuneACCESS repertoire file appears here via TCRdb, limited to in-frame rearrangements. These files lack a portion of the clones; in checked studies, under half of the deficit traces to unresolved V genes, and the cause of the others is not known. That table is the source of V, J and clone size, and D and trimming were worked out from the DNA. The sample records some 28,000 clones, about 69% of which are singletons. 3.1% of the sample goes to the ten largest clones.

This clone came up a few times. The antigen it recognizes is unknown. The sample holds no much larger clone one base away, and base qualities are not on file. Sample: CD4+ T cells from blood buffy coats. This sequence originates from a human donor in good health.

The nucleotides are TGTGCCAGCAGCTTAGCGCTTGGGAAAGAGACCCAGTACTTC. Its amino acids are CASSLALGKETQYF. The rearrangement joined TRBV7-9 to TRBJ2-5, with the identity of the D gene unclear. Trimming costs V 0 bases and J 3 bases, and their ends lie 8 bases apart. Measured from the cysteine to the phenylalanine, the CDR3 is 14 residues long. Here the CDR3 DNA is all that survives: 42 bases in frame from base 1. The germline V gene (reference sequence) provides CDR1 SEHNR and CDR2 FQNEAQ.